Listed here are 9 T cell receptor beta chains from one sample, sequenced in a study of shared clonotypes between healthy human individuals. The assay was immunoSEQ multiplex PCR, and TCRdb's table has in-frame clones only and misses some. The data contain approximately 980,000 clones, 76% of them singletons. The sequenced sample consisted of memory CD4+ T cells sorted from blood. Regarding subset: CD45RA-negative fraction. These receptors originate from a man aged 18 to 29 in good health.

V is TRBV5-1 and J is TRBJ2-5; D unresolved. The CDR3 is made up of 14 amino acids. V dropped 3 bases and J dropped 0 bases, with 9 bases sitting between them. CDR1 and CDR2 from the germline V gene are SGHRS and YFSETQ. CDR3 nucleotide sequence: TGCGCCAGCAGCTCCGTCGCAGACCAAGAGACCCAGTACTTC. Translated: CASSSVADQETQYF.

The rearrangement uses TRBV11-2 and TRBJ2-3; 10 bases agree with TRBD2. With 3 bases clipped from V and 1 base from J, the junction kept 4 bases outside the gene matches. The CDR3 spans 16 residues. Germline V lookup: CDR1 SGHAT, CDR2 FQNNGV. The CDR3 loop reads CASSLLAGAGTDTQYF. The CDR3, as DNA: TGTGCCAGCAGCTTGCTAGCGGGAGCGGGCACAGATACGCAGTATTTT.

A single count supports this clone. The chain recombines TRBV5-4 with TRBJ1-3; D remains unclear. The length of the CDR3 is 13 residues. Germline V CDR1 and CDR2: SGHNT, YYREEE (reference sequence). Trimming shortened V by 2 bases and J by 5 bases, and 8 bases separated the two germline ends. The CDR3 DNA reads as TGTGCCAGCAGCTTCCGGGGTAGAAACACCATATATTTT. Its protein product is CASSFRGRNTIYF.

The chain is built from TRBV5-1 and TRBJ2-7; 9 bases match TRBD1. Unmatched junction bases numbered 3, after V lost 0 bases and J lost 5 bases. The germline CDR1 and CDR2 sequences are SGHRS and YFSETQ. This CDR3 has 14 amino acids. The CDR3 nucleotides read TGCGCCAGCAGCTTGGGGACAGGGGCTCACGAGCAGTACTTC. As protein: CASSLGTGAHEQYF.

This chain joins TRBV9 and TRBJ2-7; TRBD2 matches 9 bases. The germline V gene encodes CDR1 SGDLS and CDR2 YYNGEE. The CDR3 is 16 amino acids. V lost 0 bases, J lost 0 bases, and 4 bases stayed unmatched. Here the CDR3 DNA reads TGTGCCAGCAGCGTAGCACTAGCGGGCTCCTCCTACGAGCAGTACTTC. Amino acid sequence: CASSVALAGSSYEQYF. Complete variable domain (other parts from reference TRBV9 and TRBJ2-7): DSGVTQTPKHLITATGQRVTLRCSPRSGDLSVYWYQQSLDQGLQFLIQYYNGEERAKGNILERFSAQQFPDLHSELNLSSLELGDSALYFCASSVALAGSSYEQYFGPGTRLTVT.

The chain uses TRBV7-9 and TRBJ1-2; possibly TRBD1 for D (5 bases). Deletions cut 7 bases from V and 8 bases from J, with 20 bases between. Germline-derived CDR1 and CDR2 are SEHNR and FQNEAQ (reference sequence). This CDR3 has 14 amino acids. In DNA, the CDR3 is TGTGCCAGCACCCGTCAACAGGTGGATGGGGGCTACACCTTC. This translates into CASTRQQVDGGYTF. Full variable domain (missing parts from reference TRBV7-9 and TRBJ1-2): DTGVSQNPRHKITKRGQNVTFRCDPISEHNRLYWYRQTLGQGPEFLTYFQNEAQLEKSRLLSDRFSAERPKGSFSTLEIQRTEQGDSAMYLCASTRQQVDGGYTFGSGTRLTVV.

The rearrangement links TRBV11-2 to TRBJ2-6; perhaps TRBD1 as D (6 bases). Trimming cost V 5 bases and J 2 bases, with 10 bases left between them. The germline V gene has CDR1 SGHAT and CDR2 FQNNGV. The CDR3 has 15 residues. For the CDR3, the DNA is TGTGCCAGCAGCCTACAGGGTGCTGGGGCCAACGTCCTGACTTTC. Translation: CASSLQGAGANVLTF.

This sequence joins TRBV9 and TRBJ2-7; maybe TRBD2 (5 bases). CDR3 length: 14 amino acids. Germline V gene data show CDR1 as SGDLS and CDR2 as YYNGEE. V shed 7 bases and J shed 0 bases, with 14 bases lying between them. Here the CDR3 DNA reads TGTGCCAGCGGTCCTAGAGGGAGCTCCTACGAGCAGTACTTC. Translated, it gives CASGPRGSSYEQYF.

The chain joins TRBV9 to TRBJ1-5; 7 bases are a match to TRBD1. The V and J ends lost 3 bases and 6 bases, in that order; junction bases with no gene match: 6. CDR3 size: 14 residues. Per the germline V gene, CDR1 is SGDLS and CDR2 is YYNGEE. The CDR3 protein is CASSEGTVAQPQHF. The CDR3, as DNA: TGTGCCAGCAGCGAAGGGACAGTAGCTCAGCCCCAGCATTTT.